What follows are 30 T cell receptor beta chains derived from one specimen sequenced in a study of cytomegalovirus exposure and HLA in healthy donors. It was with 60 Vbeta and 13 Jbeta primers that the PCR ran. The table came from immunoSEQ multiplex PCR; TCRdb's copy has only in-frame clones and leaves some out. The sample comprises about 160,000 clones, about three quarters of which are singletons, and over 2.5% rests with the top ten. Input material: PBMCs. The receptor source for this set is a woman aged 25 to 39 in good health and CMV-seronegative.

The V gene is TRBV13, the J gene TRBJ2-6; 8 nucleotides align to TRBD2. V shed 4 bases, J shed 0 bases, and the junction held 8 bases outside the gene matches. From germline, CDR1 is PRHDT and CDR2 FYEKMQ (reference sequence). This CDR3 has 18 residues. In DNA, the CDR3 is TGTGCCAGCAGCTCGACCTCAGCGGGAGACTCTGGGGCCAACGTCCTGACTTTC. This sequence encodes CASSSTSAGDSGANVLTF.

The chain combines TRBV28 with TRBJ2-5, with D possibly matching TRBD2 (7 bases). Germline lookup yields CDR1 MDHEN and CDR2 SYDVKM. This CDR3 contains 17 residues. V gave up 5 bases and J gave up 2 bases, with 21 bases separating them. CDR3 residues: CASSRGGGRVGQETQYF. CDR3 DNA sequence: TGTGCCAGCAGTCGAGGCGGGGGCAGAGTGGGACAAGAGACCCAGTACTTC.

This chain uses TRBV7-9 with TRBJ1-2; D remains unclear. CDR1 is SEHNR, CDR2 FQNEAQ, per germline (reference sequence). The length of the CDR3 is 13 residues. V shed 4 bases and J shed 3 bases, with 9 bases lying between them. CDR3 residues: CASSSNSHYGYTF. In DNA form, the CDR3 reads TGTGCCAGCAGCTCAAACAGCCACTATGGCTACACCTTC.

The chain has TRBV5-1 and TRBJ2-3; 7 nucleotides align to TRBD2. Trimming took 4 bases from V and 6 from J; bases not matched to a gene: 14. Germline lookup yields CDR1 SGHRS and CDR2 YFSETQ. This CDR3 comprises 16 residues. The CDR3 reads CASSQTSSGSMDTQYF. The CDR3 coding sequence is TGCGCCAGCAGCCAAACTTCTAGCGGAAGCATGGATACGCAGTATTTT.

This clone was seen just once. In DNA form, the CDR3 reads TGTGCCAGCAGGGCTAGCGGGGACCTCACAGATACGCAGTATTTT. Translating gives CASRASGDLTDTQYF. The rearrangement uses TRBV27 and TRBJ2-3, with 9 nucleotides matching TRBD2. The CDR3 consists of 15 residues. V was clipped by 6 bases and J by 2 bases; unmatched bases: 6. The germline gives CDR1 MNHEY, CDR2 SMNVEV (reference sequence).

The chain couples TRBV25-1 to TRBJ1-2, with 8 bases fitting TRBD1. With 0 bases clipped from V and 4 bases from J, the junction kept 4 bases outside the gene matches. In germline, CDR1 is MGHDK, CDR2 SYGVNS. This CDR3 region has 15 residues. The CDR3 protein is CASSEYQGAGYGYTF. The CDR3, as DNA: TGTGCCAGCAGTGAATATCAGGGGGCGGGCTATGGCTACACCTTC.

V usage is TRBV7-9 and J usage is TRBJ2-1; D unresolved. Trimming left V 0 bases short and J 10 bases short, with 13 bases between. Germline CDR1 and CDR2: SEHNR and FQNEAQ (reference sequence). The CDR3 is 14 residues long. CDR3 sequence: CASSLALRGEEQFF. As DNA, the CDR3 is TGTGCCAGCAGCTTAGCGCTTAGAGGTGAGGAGCAGTTCTTC.

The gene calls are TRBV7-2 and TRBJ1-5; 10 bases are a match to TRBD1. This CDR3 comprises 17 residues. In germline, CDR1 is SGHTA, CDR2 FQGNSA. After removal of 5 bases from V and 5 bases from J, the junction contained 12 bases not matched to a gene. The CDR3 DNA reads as TGTGCCAGCAGCGAAAGGACAGGGGGAATTGTTTATCAGCCCCAGCATTTT. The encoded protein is CASSERTGGIVYQPQHF.

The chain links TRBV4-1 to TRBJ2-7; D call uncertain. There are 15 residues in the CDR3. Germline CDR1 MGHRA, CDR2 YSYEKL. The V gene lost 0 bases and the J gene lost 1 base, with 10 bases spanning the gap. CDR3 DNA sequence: TGCGCCAGCAGCCAAGATTCCAGCGTTTCCTACGAGCAGTACTTC. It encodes CASSQDSSVSYEQYF.

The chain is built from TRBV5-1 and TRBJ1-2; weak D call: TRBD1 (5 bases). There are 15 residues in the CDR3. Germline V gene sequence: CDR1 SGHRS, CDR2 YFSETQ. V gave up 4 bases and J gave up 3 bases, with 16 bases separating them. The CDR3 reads CASSLGHQRDYGYTF. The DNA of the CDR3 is TGCGCCAGCAGCCTAGGACACCAACGGGACTATGGCTACACCTTC.

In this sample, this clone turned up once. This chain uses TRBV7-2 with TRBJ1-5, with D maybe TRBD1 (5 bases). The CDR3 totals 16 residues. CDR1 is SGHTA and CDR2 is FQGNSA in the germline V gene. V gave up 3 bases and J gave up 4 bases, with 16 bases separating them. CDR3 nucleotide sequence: TGTGCCAGCAGCTTGCTGGGGCACAGGACAAATCAGCCCCAGCATTTT. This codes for CASSLLGHRTNQPQHF.

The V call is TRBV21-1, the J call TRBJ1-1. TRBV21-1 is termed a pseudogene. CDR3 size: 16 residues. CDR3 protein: CASSLLRRLMNTEAFF. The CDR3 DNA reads TGTGCCAGCAGCCTACTACGGCGTCTTATGAACACTGAAGCTTTCTTT.

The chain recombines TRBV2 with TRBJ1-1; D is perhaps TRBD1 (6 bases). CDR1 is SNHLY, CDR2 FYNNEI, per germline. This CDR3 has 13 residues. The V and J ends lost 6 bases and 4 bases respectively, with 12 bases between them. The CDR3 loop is CASRYRVSTEAFF. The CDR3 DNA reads TGTGCCAGCAGGTACAGGGTGAGCACTGAAGCTTTCTTT.

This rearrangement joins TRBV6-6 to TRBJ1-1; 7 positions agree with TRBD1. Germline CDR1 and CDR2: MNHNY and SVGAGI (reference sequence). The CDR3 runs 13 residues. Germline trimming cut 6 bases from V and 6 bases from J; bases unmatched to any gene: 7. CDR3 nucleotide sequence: TGTGCCAGCAGCCCAGGGGGGACAGCTGAAGCTTTCTTT. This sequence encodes CASSPGGTAEAFF.

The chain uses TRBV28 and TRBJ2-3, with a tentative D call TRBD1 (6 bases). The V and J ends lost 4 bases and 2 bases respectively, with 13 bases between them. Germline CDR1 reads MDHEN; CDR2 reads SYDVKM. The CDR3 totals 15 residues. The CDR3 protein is CASSYGTLHTDTQYF. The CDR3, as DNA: TGTGCCAGCAGTTACGGGACACTTCACACAGATACGCAGTATTTT. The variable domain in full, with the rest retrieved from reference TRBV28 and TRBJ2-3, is DVKVTQSSRYLVKRTGEKVFLECVQDMDHENMFWYRQDPGLGLRLIYFSYDVKMKEKGDIPEGYSVSREKKERFSLILESASTNQTSMYLCASSYGTLHTDTQYFGPGTRLTVL.

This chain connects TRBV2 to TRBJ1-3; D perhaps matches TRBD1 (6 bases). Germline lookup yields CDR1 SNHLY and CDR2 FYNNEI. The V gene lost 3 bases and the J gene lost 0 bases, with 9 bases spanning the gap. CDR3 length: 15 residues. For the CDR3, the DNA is TGTGCCAGCAGTGAGGGACAAAACTCTGGAAACACCATATATTTT. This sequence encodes CASSEGQNSGNTIYF.

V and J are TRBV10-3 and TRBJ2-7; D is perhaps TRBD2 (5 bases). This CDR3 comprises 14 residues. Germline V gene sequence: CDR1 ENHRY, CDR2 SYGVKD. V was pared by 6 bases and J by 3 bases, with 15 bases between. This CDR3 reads CAIRGPGEGYEQYF. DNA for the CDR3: TGTGCCATCAGAGGACCCGGAGAGGGCTACGAGCAGTACTTC.

The CDR3 nucleotides read TGTGCCAGCAGCTGCAGGGGTTGCCGCGAGCAGTACTTC. It yields the protein CASSCRGCREQYF. The chain carries TRBV11-1 and TRBJ2-7; the D gene is possibly TRBD1 (6 bases). The germline CDR1 and CDR2 sequences are SGHAT and FQDESV (reference sequence). CDR3 length: 13 amino acids. Deletions cut 4 bases from V and 6 bases from J, with 13 bases between.

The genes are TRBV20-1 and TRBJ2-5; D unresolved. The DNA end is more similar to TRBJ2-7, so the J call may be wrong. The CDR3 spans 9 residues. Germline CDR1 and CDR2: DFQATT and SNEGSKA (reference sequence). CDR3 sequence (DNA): TGCAGTAACCCCTACGAGCAGTACTTC. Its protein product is CSNPYEQYF.

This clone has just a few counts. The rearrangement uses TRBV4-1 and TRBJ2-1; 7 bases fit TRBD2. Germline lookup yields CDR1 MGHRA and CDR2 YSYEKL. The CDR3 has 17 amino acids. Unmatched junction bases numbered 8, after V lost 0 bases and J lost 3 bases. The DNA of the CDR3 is TGCGCCAGCAGCCAAGACGTAAAGACGGGAGGCTACAATGAGCAGTTCTTC. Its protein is CASSQDVKTGGYNEQFF.

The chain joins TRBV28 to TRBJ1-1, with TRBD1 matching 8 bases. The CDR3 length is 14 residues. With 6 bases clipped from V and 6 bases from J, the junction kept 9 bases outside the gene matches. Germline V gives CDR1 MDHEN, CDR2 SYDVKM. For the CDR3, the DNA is TGTGCCAGCAGCCCCACGGACAGGGCCCCTGAAGCTTTCTTT. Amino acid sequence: CASSPTDRAPEAFF.

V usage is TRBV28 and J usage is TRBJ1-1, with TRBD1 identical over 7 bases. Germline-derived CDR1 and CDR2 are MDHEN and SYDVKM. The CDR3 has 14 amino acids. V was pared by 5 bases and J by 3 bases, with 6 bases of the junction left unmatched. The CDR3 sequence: CASSPGGWDTEAFF. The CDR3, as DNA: TGTGCCAGCAGTCCAGGGGGTTGGGACACTGAAGCTTTCTTT. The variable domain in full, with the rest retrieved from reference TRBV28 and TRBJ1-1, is DVKVTQSSRYLVKRTGEKVFLECVQDMDHENMFWYRQDPGLGLRLIYFSYDVKMKEKGDIPEGYSVSREKKERFSLILESASTNQTSMYLCASSPGGWDTEAFFGQGTRLTVV.

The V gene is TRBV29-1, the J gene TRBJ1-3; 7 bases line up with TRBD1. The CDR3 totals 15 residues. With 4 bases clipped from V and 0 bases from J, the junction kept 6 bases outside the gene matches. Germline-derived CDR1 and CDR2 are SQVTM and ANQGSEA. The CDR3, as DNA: TGCAGCGTTGTGACAGGGAGTAACTCTGGAAACACCATATATTTT. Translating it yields CSVVTGSNSGNTIYF. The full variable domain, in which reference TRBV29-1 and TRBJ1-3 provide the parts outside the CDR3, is SAVISQKPSRDICQRGTSLTIQCQVDSQVTMMFWYRQQPGQSLTLIATANQGSEATYESGFVIDKFPISRPNLTFSTLTVSNMSPEDSSIYLCSVVTGSNSGNTIYFGEGSWLTVV.

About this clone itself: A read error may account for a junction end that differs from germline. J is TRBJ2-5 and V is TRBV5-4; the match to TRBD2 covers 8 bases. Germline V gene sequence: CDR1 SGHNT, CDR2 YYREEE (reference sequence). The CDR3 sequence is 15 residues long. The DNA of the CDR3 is TGTGCCAGTAGCTCTAAACTAGCGGATCAAGAGACCCAGTACTTC. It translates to CASSSKLADQETQYF. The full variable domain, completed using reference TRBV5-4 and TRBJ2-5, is ETGVTQSPTHLIKTRGQQVTLRCSSQSGHNTVSWYQQALGQGPQFIFQYYREEENGRGNFPPRFSGLQFPNYSSELNVNALELDDSALYLCASSSKLADQETQYFGPGTRLLVL.

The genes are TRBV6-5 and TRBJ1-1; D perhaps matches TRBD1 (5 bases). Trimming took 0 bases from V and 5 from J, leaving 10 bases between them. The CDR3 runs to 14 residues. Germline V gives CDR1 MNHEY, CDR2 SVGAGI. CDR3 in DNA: TGTGCCAGCAGTTACTCTGAACGGGGGACTGAAGCTTTCTTT. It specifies CASSYSERGTEAFF.

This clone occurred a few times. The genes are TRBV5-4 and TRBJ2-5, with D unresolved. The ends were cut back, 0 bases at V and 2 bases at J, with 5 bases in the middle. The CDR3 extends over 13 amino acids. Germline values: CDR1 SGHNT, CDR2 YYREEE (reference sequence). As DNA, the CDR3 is TGTGCCAGCAGCTTGGACAGTCAAGAGACCCAGTACTTC. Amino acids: CASSLDSQETQYF.

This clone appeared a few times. The CDR3 nucleotides read TGCAGCGTGGGACAGGCAGCTGAAGCTTTCTTT. Translated: CSVGQAAEAFF. The chain recombines TRBV29-1 with TRBJ1-1; 8 nucleotides agree with TRBD1. CDR1 and CDR2 from the germline V gene are SQVTM and ANQGSEA. V gave up 6 bases and J gave up 6 bases; unmatched junction bases: 3. This CDR3 region has 11 residues.

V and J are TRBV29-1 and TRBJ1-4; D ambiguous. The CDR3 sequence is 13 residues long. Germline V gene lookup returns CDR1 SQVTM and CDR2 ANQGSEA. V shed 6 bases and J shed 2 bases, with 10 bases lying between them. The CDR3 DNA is TGCAGCGTGCGGATCTTGACTAATGAAAAACTGTTTTTT. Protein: CSVRILTNEKLFF.

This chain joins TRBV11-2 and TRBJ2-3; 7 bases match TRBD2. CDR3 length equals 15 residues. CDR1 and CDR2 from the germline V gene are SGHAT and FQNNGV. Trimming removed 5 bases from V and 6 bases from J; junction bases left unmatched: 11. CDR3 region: CASSPREGLTDTQYF. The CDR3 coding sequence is TGTGCCAGCAGCCCTAGGGAGGGACTTACGGATACGCAGTATTTT.

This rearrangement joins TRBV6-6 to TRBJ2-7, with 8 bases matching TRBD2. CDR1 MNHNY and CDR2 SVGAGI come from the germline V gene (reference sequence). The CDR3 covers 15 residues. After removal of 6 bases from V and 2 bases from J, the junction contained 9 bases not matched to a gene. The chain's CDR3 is CASRPLAVPPYEQYF. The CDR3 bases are TGTGCCAGCAGACCACTAGCGGTCCCGCCCTACGAGCAGTACTTC.